One and the same sample provided the 24 T cell receptor beta chains below, sequenced in a study of shared clonotypes between healthy human individuals. The data were produced by immunoSEQ multiplex PCR, yet TCRdb's version contains in-frame clones alone and is incomplete. The data contain approximately 2.3 million clones, about 92% of them singletons. The sample consisted of naive CD4+ T cells from PBMCs. The subset: CD45RA+ positively selected. The source of these receptors is a man younger than 30 in good health. Some clones in this sample may be carry-over from other donors' samples.

This clone was picked up one time. The CDR3 reads CASSDPSPGGASGNTIYF. The CDR3 DNA reads TGTGCCAGCAGTGACCCCTCACCAGGGGGCGCCTCTGGAAACACCATATATTTT. V usage is TRBV28 and J usage is TRBJ1-3; 8 bases line up with TRBD1. The junction had 12 bases not matched to a gene; V was cut back by 5 bases and J by 0 bases. The germline CDR1 and CDR2 sequences are MDHEN and SYDVKM. The length of the CDR3 is 18 residues.

This chain uses TRBV5-6 with TRBJ2-5, with D perhaps assigned TRBD1 or TRBD2 (6 bases each). Germline-derived CDR1 and CDR2 are SGHDT and YYEEEE. The germline V and J ends were trimmed by 5 bases and 4 bases, with 15 bases remaining between them. There are 14 residues in the CDR3. This CDR3 is CASRGAGSGETQYF. CDR3 DNA: TGTGCCAGCAGGGGGGCGGGGTCGGGAGAGACCCAGTACTTC. Supplemented by reference TRBV5-6 and TRBJ2-5, the full variable domain reads DAGVTQSPTHLIKTRGQQVTLRCSPKSGHDTVSWYQQALGQGPQFIFQYYEEEERQRGNFPDRFSGHQFPNYSSELNVNALLLGDSALYLCASRGAGSGETQYFGPGTRLLVL.

The chain couples TRBV28 to TRBJ1-5, with a tentative D call TRBD1 (5 bases). Trimming pared 10 bases from V and 1 base from J, leaving 17 bases between. The CDR3 totals 15 residues. Germline loops: CDR1 MDHEN, CDR2 SYDVKM. CDR3 coding DNA: TGTGCCACCCTAGCCGGGGGAACGAGCAATCAGCCCCAGCATTTT. It yields the protein CATLAGGTSNQPQHF.

J is TRBJ2-7 and V is TRBV5-1; 10 bases align to TRBD2. Germline values: CDR1 SGHRS, CDR2 YFSETQ. The V gene end was trimmed by 0 bases and the J gene end by 0 bases; junction bases not matched to a gene: 15. This CDR3 contains 20 residues. CDR3 amino acids: CASSLAIPGGTSGISYEQYF. The CDR3 nucleotides are TGCGCCAGCAGCTTGGCCATACCCGGGGGAACTAGCGGGATCTCCTACGAGCAGTACTTC.

About this clone itself: The same CDR3 can be traced to other DNA sequences in this sample. This chain joins TRBV19 and TRBJ2-3; D remains ambiguous. Germline V gene sequence: CDR1 LNHDA, CDR2 SQIVND (reference sequence). CDR3 length equals 14 residues. V was trimmed by 3 bases and J by 0 bases, leaving 7 bases between them. CDR3 in DNA: TGTGCCAGTAGTATCGCCCCTAGCACAGATACGCAGTATTTT. It codes for CASSIAPSTDTQYF.

This chain connects TRBV18 to TRBJ2-7, with unresolved D. Germline CDR1 KGHSH, CDR2 LQKENI. This CDR3 is 14 amino acids long. V was clipped by 3 bases and J by 1 base, with 10 bases between them. The CDR3 protein is CASSPYLNSYEQYF. CDR3 DNA sequence: TGTGCCAGCTCACCTTACCTGAATTCCTACGAGCAGTACTTC.

The chain employs TRBV5-1 and TRBJ2-7; D is unclear. Trimming cost V 0 bases and J 5 bases, with 15 bases left between them. The CDR3 runs to 15 residues. Germline CDR1 reads SGHRS; CDR2 reads YFSETQ. The CDR3 protein is CASSLAVGISHEQYF. The CDR3 coding sequence is TGCGCCAGCAGCTTGGCCGTGGGGATTTCCCACGAGCAGTACTTC.

J is TRBJ2-2 and V is TRBV29-1, with a weak D call TRBD1 (6 bases). The CDR3 totals 14 residues. Trimming shortened V by 6 bases and J by 0 bases, and 11 bases separated the two germline ends. CDR1 is SQVTM and CDR2 is ANQGSEA in the germline V gene. The CDR3 DNA sequence: TGCAGCGTACGACGGGACACGAACACCGGGGAGCTGTTTTTT. Amino acid sequence: CSVRRDTNTGELFF.

The V gene is TRBV27, the J gene TRBJ1-4; 8 positions match TRBD1. The CDR3 covers 17 residues. Germline-derived CDR1 and CDR2 are MNHEY and SMNVEV (reference sequence). J was trimmed by 0 bases and V by 4 bases; bases with no gene match: 7. CDR3: CASSSGTGRPTNEKLFF. The CDR3, as DNA: TGTGCCAGCAGTTCCGGGACAGGCCGACCAACTAATGAAAAACTGTTTTTT.

The chain recombines TRBV7-9 with TRBJ2-1, with D perhaps being TRBD1 or TRBD2 (7 bases each). Germline lookup yields CDR1 SEHNR and CDR2 FQNEAQ (reference sequence). The CDR3 extends over 13 amino acids. Trimming cost V 5 bases and J 16 bases, with 21 bases left between them. The CDR3 DNA sequence: TGTGCCAGCAGCGCAACCCCGACAGGGAGGGGCTTCTTC. Translated, it gives CASSATPTGRGFF.

This clone is a singleton in its sample. V gene TRBV7-3 combines with J gene TRBJ1-6; no definite D call. The CDR3 has 13 amino acids. Per germline, CDR1 SGHTA and CDR2 FQGTGA. The germline V and J ends were trimmed by 5 bases and 7 bases, with 9 bases remaining between them. The CDR3 region has the DNA TGTGCCAGCAGCACGACTGAAAATTCACCCCTCCACTTT. As protein: CASSTTENSPLHF.

The genes are TRBV29-1 and TRBJ2-7; D assignment may be TRBD1 or TRBD2 (6 bases each). Deletions cut 2 bases from V and 0 bases from J, with 20 bases between. Germline CDR1 and CDR2: SQVTM and ANQGSEA. CDR3 length: 17 amino acids. CDR3 bases: TGCAGCGTTGAAATTGCAGGGGCGGGGAGACCCTCCTACGAGCAGTACTTC. This codes for CSVEIAGAGRPSYEQYF.

This chain links TRBV14 with TRBJ2-5; 8 positions match TRBD2. The ends lost 4 bases at V and 5 bases at J; junction bases unmatched: 12. Germline CDR1 SGHDN, CDR2 FVKESK. The CDR3 has 16 amino acids. CDR3 sequence reads: CASSPGDGRARETQYF. The CDR3 DNA is TGTGCCAGCAGCCCTGGGGACGGGAGGGCCCGGGAGACCCAGTACTTC.

The chain recombines TRBV5-6 with TRBJ2-2; D possibly uses TRBD1 or TRBD2 (5 bases each). V was shortened by 0 bases and J by 0 bases, with 6 bases between the two germline ends. Germline CDR1 and CDR2: SGHDT and YYEEEE. This CDR3 region has 15 residues. CDR3 residues: CASSLVGANTGELFF. CDR3 bases: TGTGCCAGCAGCTTGGTGGGGGCGAACACCGGGGAGCTGTTTTTT.

V usage is TRBV7-9 and J usage is TRBJ1-2; D uncertain. V lost 0 bases and J 8 bases, leaving 10 bases between the germline ends. The CDR3 sequence is 13 residues long. Germline lookup yields CDR1 SEHNR and CDR2 FQNEAQ (reference sequence). The CDR3 DNA follows: TGTGCCAGCAGCTTAGCCCACCGGCAAGGCTACACCTTC. Translating it yields CASSLAHRQGYTF. The full variable domain, with the rest looked up from reference TRBV7-9 and TRBJ1-2, is DTGVSQNPRHKITKRGQNVTFRCDPISEHNRLYWYRQTLGQGPEFLTYFQNEAQLEKSRLLSDRFSAERPKGSFSTLEIQRTEQGDSAMYLCASSLAHRQGYTFGSGTRLTVV.

This chain joins TRBV4-1 and TRBJ2-1; TRBD2 matches 7 bases. J lost 5 bases, V lost 7 bases, and 11 bases had no gene match. The length of the CDR3 is 15 residues. Germline V gives CDR1 MGHRA, CDR2 YSYEKL. The CDR3 sequence: CASKDAGVANNEQFF. DNA of the CDR3: TGCGCCAGCAAAGACGCGGGAGTTGCGAACAATGAGCAGTTCTTC.

The chain recombines TRBV2 with TRBJ2-2; TRBD2 is a possible D gene (5 bases). This CDR3 has 18 residues. Trimming pared 4 bases from V and 1 base from J, leaving 19 bases between. Germline V CDR1 and CDR2: SNHLY, FYNNEI. The CDR3 region has the DNA TGTGCCAGCAGTGCCTACTGGGGTTACGGGGAGAACACCGGGGAGCTGTTTTTT. Residues: CASSAYWGYGENTGELFF.

The chain combines TRBV4-1 with TRBJ1-2; 7 positions agree with TRBD1. CDR1 and CDR2 (germline): MGHRA, YSYEKL. V lost 4 bases, J lost 6 bases, and 11 bases stayed unmatched. This CDR3 has 15 residues. CDR3 residues: CASSPSPMTGHGYTF. CDR3 nucleotide sequence: TGCGCCAGCAGCCCCTCACCCATGACAGGGCATGGCTACACCTTC.

This clone was recorded only once. J is TRBJ1-1 and V is TRBV18, with D maybe TRBD1 (5 bases). Germline V gene data show CDR1 as KGHSH and CDR2 as LQKENI. Trimming shortened V by 2 bases and J by 2 bases, and 18 bases separated the two germline ends. There are 17 residues in the CDR3. CDR3 nucleotide sequence: TGTGCCAGCTCACCAGGAAACAGGCGTCCCGCAAACACTGAAGCTTTCTTT. This gives the protein CASSPGNRRPANTEAFF.

A word on this clone: The sample holds other DNA sequences that translate to the same CDR3. The chain uses TRBV6-5 and TRBJ2-7; D is perhaps TRBD2 (6 bases). This CDR3 comprises 15 residues. Germline V gene data show CDR1 as MNHEY and CDR2 as SVGAGI. V dropped 0 bases and J dropped 2 bases, with 11 bases sitting between them. CDR3 residues: CASSYSGTGTYEQYF. Written as DNA, the CDR3 is TGTGCCAGCAGTTACTCAGGGACTGGCACCTACGAGCAGTACTTC.

Points on this clone: The same CDR3 also results from other DNA sequences found in this sample. In nucleotides, the CDR3 is TGTGCCAGCTCCCCGGGACAGTCCTACGAGCAGTACTTC. Translated: CASSPGQSYEQYF. The chain combines TRBV18 with TRBJ2-7, with 7 bases matching TRBD1. CDR3 size: 13 residues. Trimming at V came to 6 bases and at J to 1 base, leaving 3 bases not matched to a gene. Germline V gene lookup returns CDR1 KGHSH and CDR2 LQKENI.

The chain recombines TRBV18 with TRBJ2-1; D assignment may be TRBD1 or TRBD2 (5 bases each). Looked up from germline, CDR1 is KGHSH and CDR2 is LQKENI. V shed 3 bases and J shed 9 bases, with 21 bases lying between them. CDR3 length equals 16 residues. CDR3 loop: CASSPLRDGSLGEQFF. CDR3 bases: TGTGCCAGCTCACCTCTCCGGGACGGATCCCTCGGTGAGCAGTTCTTC. Together with reference TRBV18 and TRBJ2-1, the CDR3 gives the full variable domain: NAGVMQNPRHLVRRRGQEARLRCSPMKGHSHVYWYRQLPEEGLKFMVYLQKENIIDESGMPKERFSAEFPKEGPSILRIQQVVRGDSAAYFCASSPLRDGSLGEQFFGPGTRLTVL.

V usage is TRBV5-1 and J usage is TRBJ1-2, with 12 bases aligning to TRBD1. Losses at the gene ends were 4 bases for V and 7 bases for J; bases not matched to a gene: 8. The CDR3 is made up of 15 amino acids. The V gene's germline CDR1 is SGHRS and CDR2 YFSETQ. Here the CDR3 reads CASSAAGQGAFGYTF. Here the CDR3 DNA reads TGCGCCAGCAGCGCCGCGGGACAGGGGGCGTTTGGCTACACCTTC.

This clone was observed a few times. The V and J genes are TRBV19 and TRBJ1-2; no reliable D call. Germline loops: CDR1 LNHDA, CDR2 SQIVND (reference sequence). V gave up 5 bases and J gave up 4 bases, with 8 bases separating them. CDR3 length: 12 residues. In DNA, the CDR3 is TGTGCCAGTAGTCCTCGAAGCTATGGCTACACCTTC. This encodes CASSPRSYGYTF. The complete variable domain, with remaining parts taken from reference TRBV19 and TRBJ1-2, reads DGGITQSPKYLFRKEGQNVTLSCEQNLNHDAMYWYRQDPGQGLRLIYYSQIVNDFQKGDIAEGYSVSREKKESFPLTVTSAQKNPTAFYLCASSPRSYGYTFGSGTRLTVV.